Listed here are 2 T cell receptor beta chains from one sample, sequenced in a study of shared clonotypes between healthy human individuals. Terminally differentiated effector memory CD45RA+ cells were excluded by CCR7 positive selection of CD45RO-negative cells. TCRdb keeps only in-frame clones here, not all; method: immunoSEQ multiplex PCR. The sample lists approximately 2,000,000 clones; roughly 95% were seen once. The source material was naive CD8+ T cells from PBMCs. The receptors come from a man younger than 35 in good health. Some clones in this sample may be carry-over from other donors' samples.

The V gene is TRBV27, the J gene TRBJ2-7, with 10 bases aligning to TRBD1. Germline assignment: CDR1 MNHEY and CDR2 SMNVEV (reference sequence). Trimming cost V 3 bases and J 5 bases; bases outside gene matches: 4. The CDR3 extends over 14 amino acids. The CDR3 loop reads CASSLGQGFDEQYF. CDR3 coding DNA: TGTGCCAGCAGTTTGGGACAGGGGTTCGACGAGCAGTACTTC.

The genes are TRBV7-2 and TRBJ1-1; 7 bases map to TRBD1. Unmatched junction bases numbered 10, after V lost 4 bases and J lost 5 bases. The CDR3 is 15 residues long. Germline V lookup: CDR1 SGHTA, CDR2 FQGNSA. CDR3 sequence (DNA): TGTGCCAGCAGCTACCCCGGGCAGGGGGGGACTGAAGCTTTCTTT. This encodes CASSYPGQGGTEAFF.